The sequence of this TCR beta chain was determined in a study of regulatory T cells in long-lasting Graves disease. This clonotype was observed many times. iRepertoire HTBI primers and Arm-PCR of CDR3 regions built TCR beta libraries. TCRdb reanalysed the multiplex PCR reads using MiXCR and keeps one entry per CDR3 protein. The sample yields about half a million distinct CDR3 sequences, around a fifth seen once. With 7 bases removed from V and 3 bases from J, the gap between germline ends came to 15 bases. Germline V CDR1 and CDR2: MNHEY, SMNVEV (reference sequence). The CDR3 consists of 14 residues. The time point here: persistent/refractory GD, antithyroid drugs over 5 years with positive TRAb. The TCR library used RNA extracted from PBMCs.

Specimen: peripheral blood mononuclear cells (PBMCs), collected when the disease was refractory, from a patient treated with antithyroid drugs. The source of this sequence is a female donor with Graves disease. The V gene is TRBV27, the J gene TRBJ1-1; D gene unclear. In nucleotides, the CDR3 is TGTGCCAGCAAGCGGGAAAATTGGGACACTGAAGCTTTCTTT. Translating gives CASKRENWDTEAFF.